This TCR beta chain derives from a study of blood T cell repertoires in COVID-19. Study at large: PBMCs, B-cell-depleted T cells, or T cells were the source of the cDNA or gDNA that made up the material.

The germline gives CDR1 SGDLS, CDR2 YYNGEE. This CDR3 has 14 residues. The V end lost 0 bases, the J end lost 6 bases, and 9 bases lay between the germline ends. All enrollees were roughly 18 to 100 years old and from some 24 US areas. Participant reports of clinical history set cohort assignment. Per the study methods: Researchers report that nucleated cell counts were estimated from reference gene primer amplification. Here immunoSEQ multiplex PCR was the method, and the copy in TCRdb shows in-frame clones only, minus some. D and trimming come from the DNA, and the V and J calls and clone size come from that table. The sample lists 200,000 to 250,000 clones; about nine tenths were seen once.

This TCR came from a young woman with acute COVID-19. The sequencing sample was made of PBMCs or T cells enriched from blood (not recorded which). The chain is built from TRBV9 and TRBJ1-4; D uncertain. The CDR3 sequence: CASSVDSQDEKLFF. The CDR3 nucleotides are TGTGCCAGCAGCGTAGACAGTCAGGATGAAAAACTGTTTTTT. The variable domain in full, completed from reference TRBV9 and TRBJ1-4, reads DSGVTQTPKHLITATGQRVTLRCSPRSGDLSVYWYQQSLDQGLQFLIQYYNGEERAKGNILERFSAQQFPDLHSELNLSSLELGDSALYFCASSVDSQDEKLFFGSGTQLSVL.